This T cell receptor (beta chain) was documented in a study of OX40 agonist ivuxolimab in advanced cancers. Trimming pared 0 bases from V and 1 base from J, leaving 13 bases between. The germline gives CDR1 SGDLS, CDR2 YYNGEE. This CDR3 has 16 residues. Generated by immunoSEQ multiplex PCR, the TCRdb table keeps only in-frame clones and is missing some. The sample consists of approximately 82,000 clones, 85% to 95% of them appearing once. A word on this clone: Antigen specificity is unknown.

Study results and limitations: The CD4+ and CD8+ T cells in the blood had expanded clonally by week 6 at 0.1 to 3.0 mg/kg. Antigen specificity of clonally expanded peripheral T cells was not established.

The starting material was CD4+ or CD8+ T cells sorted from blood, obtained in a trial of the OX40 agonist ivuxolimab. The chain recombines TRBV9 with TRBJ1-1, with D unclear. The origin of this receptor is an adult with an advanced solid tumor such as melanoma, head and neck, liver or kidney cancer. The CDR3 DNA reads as TGTGCCAGCAGCGTAGGGCTAGGTGGAAAGAACACTGAAGCTTTCTTT. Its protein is CASSVGLGGKNTEAFF.